This TCR beta chain was retrieved from a study of T-cell memory formation after mild COVID-19. The sample holds a few counts of this clonotype. Per the germline V gene, CDR1 is SEHNR and CDR2 is FQNEAQ (reference sequence). The V end was cut by 4 bases, the J end by 6 bases, with 14 bases between. The CDR3 is 14 residues long. TCRdb reprocessed the 5' RACE reads via MiXCR and lists one record per CDR3 protein. The sample shows 40,000 to 60,000 distinct CDR3 sequences, 5.5% to 7.5% of them seen only once. This sequence originates from a man aged 18 to 30 who had mild COVID-19 (a few samples of this study predate the infection). Cell type and time point are not known. The source material was PBMCs or a T cell subset sorted from them (not recorded which). The gene calls are TRBV7-9 and TRBJ2-3, with a possible D match to TRBD2 (6 bases). CDR3 sequence: CASSSGGTVDTQYF. The CDR3 bases are TGTGCCAGCAGCTCTGGAGGGACCGTTGATACGCAGTATTTT.